Presented here are 16 T cell receptor beta chains from one specimen sequenced in a study of cytomegalovirus exposure and HLA in healthy donors (dated by TCRdb to 2016 to 2017). Library construction relied on the immunoSEQ multiplex PCR assay. A mixture of 60 forward primers for TCR Vbeta segments and 13 reverse primers for TCR Jbeta segments was used in the multiplex PCR. TCRdb's version of the immuneACCESS table is confined to in-frame rearrangements and falls short of the full clone set. An unresolved V gene accounts for under half of the shortfall where checked; the remainder is of unknown origin. For this sample, the table gives 40,000 to 60,000 clones. The ten most abundant clones make up about 6% of the sample. The sequenced sample was PBMCs. These receptors came from a male donor in good health and CMV-seropositive.

CDR3 amino acids: CASSFFGVNTEAFF. CDR3 bases: TGTGCCAGCAGTTTTTTCGGAGTGAACACTGAAGCTTTCTTT. The rearrangement links TRBV27 to TRBJ1-1; D gene unclear. V was clipped by 3 bases and J by 0 bases, with 8 bases between them. The germline V gene has CDR1 MNHEY and CDR2 SMNVEV (reference sequence). CDR3 size: 14 residues.

The rearrangement links TRBV6-5 to TRBJ2-5; maybe TRBD2 (6 bases). Near its end, the DNA agrees better with TRBJ2-7, so the J call may be wrong. Germline V gene data show CDR1 as MNHEY and CDR2 as SVGAGI. The CDR3 covers 14 residues. The CDR3 nucleotides read TGTGCCAGCAGTTACGGGGGGAGCTCTGTCGAGCAGTACTTC. Protein sequence: CASSYGGSSVEQYF.

V and J are TRBV27 and TRBJ2-7; 7 bases fit TRBD1. V lost 3 bases to trimming and J lost 0 bases; unmatched junction nucleotides: 2. CDR3 length: 14 amino acids. Per germline, CDR1 MNHEY and CDR2 SMNVEV (reference sequence). CDR3 DNA: TGTGCCAGCAGTTTGACAGGGAGCTCCTACGAGCAGTACTTC. Translation gives CASSLTGSSYEQYF.

The V call is TRBV6-5, the J call TRBJ2-7, with D possibly TRBD2 on 6 matching bases. Germline values: CDR1 MNHEY, CDR2 SVGAGI. CDR3 length equals 14 residues. V lost 5 bases and J 6 bases, leaving 17 bases between the germline ends. Here the CDR3 DNA reads TGTGCCAGCAGTCCGGGGGAATTGGTGACCGAGCAGTACTTC. This encodes CASSPGELVTEQYF.

The V and J genes are TRBV19 and TRBJ1-1; 9 bases align to TRBD1. This CDR3 has 15 residues. The germline CDR1 and CDR2 sequences are LNHDA and SQIVND (reference sequence). V lost 8 bases to trimming and J lost 3 bases; unmatched junction nucleotides: 10. CDR3 DNA sequence: TGTGCCAGTGCATTCCTGGGACAGGGTTACACTGAAGCTTTCTTT. Encoded protein: CASAFLGQGYTEAFF.

The chain combines TRBV27 with TRBJ1-4, with 11 bases lining up with TRBD1. V lost 8 bases, J lost 3 bases, and 5 bases stayed unmatched. The germline gives CDR1 MNHEY, CDR2 SMNVEV (reference sequence). This CDR3 is 15 amino acids long. The CDR3 loop is CASGQGASPNEKLFF. The CDR3 DNA reads TGTGCCAGCGGACAGGGGGCGTCACCTAATGAAAAACTGTTTTTT. Supplemented by reference TRBV27 and TRBJ1-4, the full variable domain reads EAQVTQNPRYLITVTGKKLTVTCSQNMNHEYMSWYRQDPGLGLRQIYYSMNVEVTDKGDVPEGYKVSRKEKRNFPLILESPSPNQTSLYFCASGQGASPNEKLFFGSGTQLSVL.

The chain couples TRBV4-1 to TRBJ1-1; 9 nucleotides line up with TRBD1. Germline CDR1 and CDR2: MGHRA and YSYEKL. J was trimmed by 1 base and V by 8 bases; bases with no gene match: 8. The CDR3 is made up of 15 amino acids. CDR3 sequence: CASQAHRGPNTEAFF. The CDR3 DNA reads as TGCGCCAGCCAGGCCCACAGGGGGCCGAACACTGAAGCTTTCTTT.

This chain links TRBV5-1 with TRBJ2-4; the match to TRBD2 covers 8 bases. V gave up 1 base and J gave up 5 bases; unmatched junction bases: 5. This CDR3 has 15 amino acids. Germline V CDR1 and CDR2: SGHRS, YFSETQ. Here the CDR3 reads CASSLSAGVENIQYF. In nucleotides, the CDR3 is TGCGCCAGCAGCTTGTCAGCGGGGGTTGAAAACATTCAGTACTTC. The full variable domain, with the rest looked up from reference TRBV5-1 and TRBJ2-4, is KAGVTQTPRYLIKTRGQQVTLSCSPISGHRSVSWYQQTPGQGLQFLFEYFSETQRNKGNFPGRFSGRQFSNSRSEMNVSTLELGDSALYLCASSLSAGVENIQYFGAGTRLSVL.

CDR3 residues: CASSHSTGADYGYTF. DNA of the CDR3: TGCGCCAGCAGCCATTCCACAGGGGCAGACTATGGCTACACCTTC. The genes are TRBV4-3 and TRBJ1-2; 7 positions match TRBD1. Germline V gene sequence: CDR1 LGHNA, CDR2 YSLEER. CDR3 length: 15 residues. Trimming took 3 bases from V and 3 from J; bases not matched to a gene: 7.

The chain links TRBV5-6 to TRBJ2-3; TRBD2 agrees at 8 bases. The CDR3 runs to 16 residues. Per the germline V gene, CDR1 is SGHDT and CDR2 is YYEEEE. The V gene end was trimmed by 1 base and the J gene end by 1 base; junction bases not matched to a gene: 5. The CDR3 sequence is CASSLLSSGGTDTQYF. The CDR3 DNA is TGTGCCAGCAGCTTGCTTAGTAGCGGGGGCACAGATACGCAGTATTTT.

This CDR3 is CASSPEAGGNEQFF. Written as DNA, the CDR3 is TGCGCCAGCAGCCCGGAGGCGGGTGGCAATGAGCAGTTCTTC. The rearrangement joins TRBV5-1 to TRBJ2-1; possible D gene TRBD2, 5 bases. V was shortened by 4 bases and J by 6 bases, with 14 bases between the two germline ends. There are 14 residues in the CDR3. The germline CDR1 and CDR2 sequences are SGHRS and YFSETQ.

V gene TRBV11-2 combines with J gene TRBJ2-4; TRBD2 might be the D (6 bases). V was trimmed by 5 bases and J by 2 bases, leaving 10 bases between them. In germline, CDR1 is SGHAT, CDR2 FQNNGV. The CDR3 loop spans 14 amino acids. In DNA, the CDR3 is TGTGCCAGCAGCCCCGCGGGAACCAAAAACATTCAGTACTTC. It yields the protein CASSPAGTKNIQYF.

The chain couples TRBV6-5 to TRBJ2-6, with TRBD2 as a possible D gene (7 bases). V was pared by 4 bases and J by 3 bases, with 13 bases between. The length of the CDR3 is 16 residues. The germline CDR1 and CDR2 sequences are MNHEY and SVGAGI. The CDR3 loop reads CASSSYGGRGANVLTF. The CDR3 nucleotides are TGTGCCAGCAGTTCCTACGGGGGGCGTGGGGCCAACGTCCTGACTTTC.

The chain employs TRBV11-1 and TRBJ1-2; weak D call: TRBD1 (5 bases). Germline-derived CDR1 and CDR2 are SGHAT and FQDESV (reference sequence). This CDR3 region has 14 residues. The V end lost 5 bases, the J end lost 8 bases, and 18 bases lay between the germline ends. CDR3 in amino acids: CASSPDNGVFGYTF. The CDR3 coding sequence is TGTGCCAGCAGCCCGGACAACGGCGTTTTCGGCTACACCTTC. The whole variable domain, remainder taken from reference TRBV11-1 and TRBJ1-2, is EAEVAQSPRYKITEKSQAVAFWCDPISGHATLYWYRQILGQGPELLVQFQDESVVDDSQLPKDRFSAERLKGVDSTLKIQPAELGDSAMYLCASSPDNGVFGYTFGSGTRLTVV.

The rearrangement links TRBV6-1 to TRBJ1-2; 8 bases are shared with TRBD1. J gave up 4 bases and V 0 bases, and 7 bases lay outside the gene matches. The CDR3 runs to 16 residues. From germline, CDR1 is MNHNS and CDR2 SASEGT. CDR3 in DNA: TGTGCCAGCAGTGAAGCTCGAGACAGGGGAGCCTATGGCTACACCTTC. Its translation is CASSEARDRGAYGYTF.

The chain employs TRBV6-1 and TRBJ1-2, with D possibly being TRBD1 (6 bases). Germline V gene sequence: CDR1 MNHNS, CDR2 SASEGT. V was trimmed by 2 bases and J by 8 bases, leaving 18 bases between them. The CDR3 is 15 residues long. CDR3 DNA: TGTGCCAGCAGTGAATGGGGGCAGCCTTCTGAGGGCTACACCTTC. This gives the protein CASSEWGQPSEGYTF.